Following are 10 T cell receptor beta chains from one sample sequenced in a study of response to subunit inactivated influenza vaccine. TCRdb called the RT-PCR reads again in MiXCR, with one record for every CDR3 protein. The sample has roughly 500,000 distinct CDR3 sequences; approximately 20% are singletons. These data also featured in a second study, about T cells expressing NK-cell markers. That paper notes: A 5'RACE template switching approach incorporating UMIs was used to make TCR beta cDNA.

The sequenced sample was CD4+ T cells sorted from PBMCs, obtained roughly 13 days after vaccination. Receptors were obtained from a man aged 50-60 years who received an inactivated influenza vaccine.

V is TRBV2 and J is TRBJ2-5; 7 bases fit TRBD2. The CDR3 loop spans 16 amino acids. Germline CDR1 SNHLY, CDR2 FYNNEI. Trimming at V came to 4 bases and at J to 1 base, leaving 9 bases not matched to a gene. The CDR3 region has the DNA TGTGCCAGCAGTGGTGGGACGGGGAGGGGCCAAGAGACCCAGTACTTC. It specifies CASSGGTGRGQETQYF.

This clonotype was observed a few times. The rearrangement joins TRBV30 to TRBJ1-5; D gene uncertain. V was shortened by 0 bases and J by 2 bases, with 17 bases between the two germline ends. The CDR3 has 17 residues. Germline values: CDR1 GTSNPN, CDR2 SVGIG (reference sequence). CDR3 region: CAWSVPGEGARNQPQHF. CDR3 nucleotides: TGTGCCTGGAGTGTACCCGGGGAAGGTGCTCGCAATCAGCCCCAGCATTTT.

This clonotype was counted between two and nine times. The chain links TRBV18 to TRBJ1-1, with D tentatively TRBD1 (5 bases). CDR3 length equals 15 residues. The V gene's germline CDR1 is KGHSH and CDR2 LQKENI. Trimming took 2 bases from V and 0 from J, leaving 10 bases between them. CDR3 sequence: CASSPNGGVNTEAFF. Written as DNA, the CDR3 is TGTGCCAGCTCACCAAACGGGGGGGTGAACACTGAAGCTTTCTTT.

The table lists this clonotype with many counts. The V gene is TRBV14, the J gene TRBJ2-7, with TRBD1 identical over 7 bases. The germline CDR1 and CDR2 sequences are SGHDN and FVKESK. The CDR3 is 13 amino acids. Trimming at V came to 6 bases and at J to 3 bases, leaving 5 bases not matched to a gene. As DNA, the CDR3 is TGTGCCAGCAGTCAGACAGGGAGCTACGAGCAGTACTTC. Translating gives CASSQTGSYEQYF.

This clonotype was detected ten times or more. V is TRBV2 and J is TRBJ2-3; TRBD1 matches 10 bases. V lost 6 bases to trimming and J lost 2 bases; unmatched junction nucleotides: 5. The CDR3 covers 15 residues. Germline lookup yields CDR1 SNHLY and CDR2 FYNNEI. The CDR3 DNA is TGTGCCAGCAGCGAGGGACAGGGGAACACAGATACGCAGTATTTT. It is translated as CASSEGQGNTDTQYF.

This clonotype was counted between two and nine times. The gene calls are TRBV5-1 and TRBJ2-2; TRBD1 agrees at 8 bases. V dropped 5 bases and J dropped 4; count of bases not matched to a gene: 7. Germline lookup yields CDR1 SGHRS and CDR2 YFSETQ. CDR3 size: 15 residues. CDR3: CASRPTGVGTGELFF. CDR3 in DNA: TGCGCCAGCAGACCGACAGGGGTCGGCACCGGGGAGCTGTTTTTT.

This chain joins TRBV29-1 and TRBJ2-3; a possible D gene is TRBD1 (5 bases). The CDR3 sequence is 13 residues long. V was clipped by 4 bases and J by 2 bases, with 10 bases between them. CDR1 and CDR2 (germline): SQVTM, ANQGSEA. The chain's CDR3 is CSVGQRNTDTQYF. As DNA, the CDR3 is TGCAGCGTTGGACAGCGAAACACAGATACGCAGTATTTT.

This clonotype was counted between two and nine times. J is TRBJ1-1 and V is TRBV7-2; possible D gene TRBD1, 5 bases. V lost 3 bases and J lost 2, with 13 bases in between. The CDR3 has 15 amino acids. Germline-derived CDR1 and CDR2 are SGHTA and FQGNSA. CDR3 in DNA: TGTGCCAGCAGCTTCTCAGGAGACAGCAACACTGAAGCTTTCTTT. This codes for CASSFSGDSNTEAFF.

The chain combines TRBV9 with TRBJ2-3; 9 bases agree with TRBD1. CDR3 length: 15 amino acids. V was pared by 1 base and J by 3 bases, with 3 bases of the junction left unmatched. Germline values: CDR1 SGDLS, CDR2 YYNGEE. The chain's CDR3 is CASSVWGQGTDTQYF. In nucleotides, the CDR3 is TGTGCCAGCAGCGTATGGGGACAGGGAACAGATACGCAGTATTTT.

V gene TRBV5-1 combines with J gene TRBJ2-3, with TRBD2 matching over 7 bases. Trimming took 2 bases from V and 0 from J; bases not matched to a gene: 12. Germline CDR1 and CDR2: SGHRS and YFSETQ. CDR3 size: 18 residues. The CDR3 spells CASSFTLPGGASTDTQYF. In DNA, the CDR3 is TGCGCCAGCAGCTTCACTCTCCCGGGAGGCGCTAGCACAGATACGCAGTATTTT.